The 28 T cell receptor beta chains given below trace back to one sample, sequenced in a study of radiotherapy plus CTLA-4 blockade in lung cancer. Only in-frame clones appear in the TCRdb table, and some are missing; sequencing was by immunoSEQ multiplex PCR. This sample has roughly 32,000 clones; roughly 70% occur once, and the top ten carry under 5%. Sequenced material: peripheral blood, taken from a patient treated with radiotherapy plus ipilimumab. The origin of the receptors is a human donor with non-small cell lung cancer who had stable disease on radiotherapy plus ipilimumab.

The chain is built from TRBV7-9 and TRBJ2-3; 7 bases match TRBD2. The germline gives CDR1 SEHNR, CDR2 FQNEAQ (reference sequence). This CDR3 spans 15 amino acids. With V trimmed by 1 base and J by 5 bases, 6 bases remained unmatched. Written as DNA, the CDR3 is TGTGCCAGCAGCTTAGGCGGGAGTGACAGAGATACGCAGTATTTT. It yields the protein CASSLGGSDRDTQYF. The full variable domain, completed using reference TRBV7-9 and TRBJ2-3, is DTGVSQNPRHKITKRGQNVTFRCDPISEHNRLYWYRQTLGQGPEFLTYFQNEAQLEKSRLLSDRFSAERPKGSFSTLEIQRTEQGDSAMYLCASSLGGSDRDTQYFGPGTRLTVL.

The chain joins TRBV9 to TRBJ2-3, with TRBD2 matching 12 bases. Losses at the gene ends were 0 bases for V and 4 bases for J; bases not matched to a gene: 9. Germline V gene sequence: CDR1 SGDLS, CDR2 YYNGEE. The CDR3 sequence is 18 residues long. The CDR3 sequence is CASSVELAGGISADTQYF. The DNA of the CDR3 is TGTGCCAGCAGCGTAGAACTAGCGGGAGGTATATCGGCAGATACGCAGTATTTT.

The chain is built from TRBV2 and TRBJ2-3; either TRBD1 or TRBD2 may supply D (5 bases each). The germline V gene encodes CDR1 SNHLY and CDR2 FYNNEI. The CDR3 totals 16 residues. V lost 0 bases to trimming and J lost 0 bases, with 10 bases between them. The CDR3, as DNA: TGTGCCAGCAGTGAAGCTCAGGGAGCTAGCACAGATACGCAGTATTTT. Its translation is CASSEAQGASTDTQYF.

This clone was seen a few times. V usage is TRBV19 and J usage is TRBJ1-3; D unclear. V lost 5 bases and J lost 4, with 9 bases in between. CDR1 LNHDA and CDR2 SQIVND come from the germline V gene (reference sequence). The CDR3 is made up of 13 amino acids. The CDR3 spells CASSPGRGNTIYF. CDR3 sequence (DNA): TGTGCCAGTAGTCCCGGGAGGGGAAACACCATATATTTT. The full variable domain, in which reference TRBV19 and TRBJ1-3 provide the parts outside the CDR3, is DGGITQSPKYLFRKEGQNVTLSCEQNLNHDAMYWYRQDPGQGLRLIYYSQIVNDFQKGDIAEGYSVSREKKESFPLTVTSAQKNPTAFYLCASSPGRGNTIYFGEGSWLTVV.

In this sample, this clone turned up once. The chain carries TRBV15 and TRBJ2-1; no definite D call. The CDR3 is 13 residues long. Trimming stripped 5 bases from V and 2 bases from J, with 7 bases between. The V gene's germline CDR1 is LNHNV and CDR2 YYDKDF (reference sequence). CDR3 coding DNA: TGTGCCACCAGCTCGAGCCCCTACAATGAGCAGTTCTTC. Protein product: CATSSSPYNEQFF.

This chain joins TRBV11-2 and TRBJ2-2; D uncertain. The CDR3 spans 13 residues. V was cut by 5 bases and J by 2 bases, with 6 bases left in between. Germline values: CDR1 SGHAT, CDR2 FQNNGV. The CDR3 nucleotides are TGTGCCAGCAGCCCGTCTAACACCGGGGAGCTGTTTTTT. This codes for CASSPSNTGELFF.

In its sample, this clone was seen a few times. The V and J genes are TRBV28 and TRBJ2-5, with D perhaps TRBD2 (5 bases). Trimming took off 8 bases at V and 4 bases at J, with 20 bases between the two ends. The CDR3 covers 15 residues. Looked up from germline, CDR1 is MDHEN and CDR2 is SYDVKM. This chain's CDR3 is CASRRGSAFRETQYF. CDR3 nucleotides: TGTGCCAGCCGAAGAGGGAGTGCCTTTAGAGAGACCCAGTACTTC.

This clone was recorded a few times. CDR3 protein: CASRQGVLNSGNTIYF. CDR3 DNA: TGTGCCAGCAGACAGGGGGTCCTTAACTCTGGAAACACCATATATTTT. The chain carries TRBV28 and TRBJ1-3, with 8 bases matching TRBD1. The CDR3 covers 16 residues. Germline CDR1 is MDHEN and CDR2 is SYDVKM. V shed 6 bases and J 0 bases; nucleotides not matched to a gene: 7.

This sequence joins TRBV19 and TRBJ2-1, with 11 bases aligning to TRBD2. V lost 4 bases, J lost 0 bases, and 11 bases stayed unmatched. This CDR3 region has 19 residues. Per the germline V gene, CDR1 is LNHDA and CDR2 is SQIVND (reference sequence). The CDR3 is CASSTFRLAGPPSYNEQFF. The DNA for the CDR3 is TGTGCCAGTAGTACCTTCAGACTAGCGGGACCCCCCTCCTACAATGAGCAGTTCTTC.

In DNA, the CDR3 is TGCGCCAGCAGCTTGGATAGCGTCCAAGAGACCCAGTACTTC. Protein sequence: CASSLDSVQETQYF. The chain recombines TRBV5-1 with TRBJ2-5; TRBD2 is a possible D gene (5 bases). V gave up 0 bases and J gave up 1 base, with 7 bases separating them. CDR1 SGHRS and CDR2 YFSETQ come from the germline V gene. The CDR3 runs 14 residues.

The chain has TRBV9 and TRBJ1-4, with 7 nucleotides matching TRBD1. From germline, CDR1 is SGDLS and CDR2 YYNGEE. The V and J ends lost 4 bases and 8 bases, in that order; junction bases with no gene match: 11. This CDR3 contains 15 residues. The CDR3 nucleotides read TGTGCCAGCAGCAAACAGACAGGGACGGGCGAAAAACTGTTTTTT. This codes for CASSKQTGTGEKLFF.

This clone was counted only a few times. The rearrangement joins TRBV5-1 to TRBJ2-7; the match to TRBD2 covers 10 bases. This CDR3 has 17 amino acids. Germline CDR1 reads SGHRS; CDR2 reads YFSETQ. V was clipped by 3 bases and J by 1 base; unmatched bases: 10. Here the CDR3 reads CASSSRPSGSGSYEQYF. In DNA form, the CDR3 reads TGCGCCAGCAGCTCCCGCCCTAGCGGGAGTGGATCCTACGAGCAGTACTTC.

The chain combines TRBV7-2 with TRBJ1-1; no clear D gene. Trimming stripped 1 base from V and 0 bases from J, with 9 bases between. The CDR3 has 15 residues. Germline CDR1 and CDR2: SGHTA and FQGNSA. Here the CDR3 reads CASSLDFGVNTEAFF. CDR3 in DNA: TGTGCCAGCAGCTTAGACTTTGGTGTGAACACTGAAGCTTTCTTT.

The chain links TRBV7-2 to TRBJ2-7; 14 bases line up with TRBD2. The CDR3 is made up of 14 amino acids. Germline CDR1 and CDR2: SGHTA and FQGNSA. Trimming cost V 4 bases and J 7 bases; bases outside gene matches: 3. CDR3: CASSWTSGRKEQYF. In nucleotides, the CDR3 is TGTGCCAGCAGCTGGACTAGCGGGAGGAAGGAGCAGTACTTC.

The chain is built from TRBV2 and TRBJ2-2; maybe TRBD2 (5 bases). The CDR3 is 14 amino acids. Germline V gene data show CDR1 as SNHLY and CDR2 as FYNNEI. V lost 0 bases and J lost 6, with 8 bases in between. This CDR3 reads CASSEAPRAGELFF. CDR3 sequence (DNA): TGTGCCAGCAGTGAAGCTCCGAGGGCCGGGGAGCTGTTTTTT.

The chain couples TRBV5-1 to TRBJ2-1, with TRBD2 matching over 8 bases. V shed 0 bases, J shed 7 bases, and the junction held 12 bases outside the gene matches. This CDR3 region has 17 residues. Germline loops: CDR1 SGHRS, CDR2 YFSETQ. CDR3 nucleotides: TGCGCCAGCAGCTTGGACGAAAAGCGGGAGAGATTGAATGAGCAGTTCTTC. Encoded protein: CASSLDEKRERLNEQFF.

The chain has TRBV28 and TRBJ2-3, with 8 bases fitting TRBD1. V shed 7 bases and J 6 bases; nucleotides not matched to a gene: 12. The CDR3 spans 15 residues. The V gene's germline CDR1 is MDHEN and CDR2 SYDVKM. CDR3 DNA: TGTGCCAGCAACTACGGCTATCAGGGGGCCGATACGCAGTATTTT. Amino acids: CASNYGYQGADTQYF.

The CDR3 bases are TGCGCCAGCAGTGAGCCCAAACAGATACCCCACTATGGCTACACCTTC. Translating gives CASSEPKQIPHYGYTF. J is TRBJ1-2 and V is TRBV10-1; D gene ambiguous. V lost 2 bases to trimming and J lost 3 bases, with 16 bases between them. The CDR3 has 16 residues. From germline, CDR1 is WNHNN and CDR2 SYGVQD (reference sequence).

The chain recombines TRBV21-1 with TRBJ1-4; the table names TRBD1, a call not compared with the DNA. TRBV21-1 has pseudogene status. The CDR3 covers 19 residues. The DNA for the CDR3 is TGTGCCAGCAGCAACATATCCTACAGCAAAATTGCAACTAATGAAAAACTGTTTTTT. Translation: CASSNISYSKIATNEKLFF.

The chain couples TRBV2 to TRBJ2-7; 10 nucleotides match TRBD1. Germline trimming cut 6 bases from V and 4 bases from J; bases unmatched to any gene: 18. Per germline, CDR1 SNHLY and CDR2 FYNNEI. The CDR3 is 18 residues long. The CDR3 coding sequence is TGTGCCAGCAGCGTTCGACAGGGGGCGACCCCCAACCCTTACGAGCAGTACTTC. This encodes CASSVRQGATPNPYEQYF.

This chain joins TRBV10-2 and TRBJ2-3; TRBD2 matches 14 bases. J gave up 4 bases and V 6 bases, and 9 bases lay outside the gene matches. The CDR3 is 17 amino acids. CDR1 WSHSY and CDR2 SAAADI come from the germline V gene. The CDR3 loop is CASRGGTSGRRADTQYF. CDR3 coding DNA: TGCGCCAGCAGAGGAGGGACTAGCGGGAGAAGGGCAGATACGCAGTATTTT.

This clone was counted only a few times. This chain connects TRBV25-1 to TRBJ2-3; 8 nucleotides line up with TRBD1. This CDR3 spans 13 amino acids. The V segment lost 4 bases and the J segment 9 bases; nucleotides outside the gene matches: 6. The germline gives CDR1 MGHDK, CDR2 SYGVNS. The CDR3 region has the DNA TGTGCCAGCAGTGGGACAGGGTTCCGGACGCAGTATTTT. The encoded protein is CASSGTGFRTQYF.

The gene calls are TRBV5-1 and TRBJ1-2; TRBD1 matches at 10 bases. Germline V gene lookup returns CDR1 SGHRS and CDR2 YFSETQ. J lost 2 bases, V lost 4 bases, and 8 bases had no gene match. This CDR3 has 16 amino acids. DNA of the CDR3: TGCGCCAGCAGCGTGGGGACAGGGGCAACGAACTATGGCTACACCTTC. Translation gives CASSVGTGATNYGYTF.

V gene TRBV19 combines with J gene TRBJ1-5; 11 nucleotides line up with TRBD1. Germline V gene lookup returns CDR1 LNHDA and CDR2 SQIVND (reference sequence). Trimming took 8 bases from V and 4 from J; bases not matched to a gene: 4. The CDR3 is 14 residues long. The CDR3 region is CASSGTGGNQPQHF. CDR3 bases: TGTGCCAGTTCCGGGACAGGGGGAAATCAGCCCCAGCATTTT.

The V gene is TRBV11-3, the J gene TRBJ2-2, with D possibly being TRBD2 (7 bases). The V and J ends lost 0 bases and 6 bases respectively, with 14 bases between them. Per the germline V gene, CDR1 is SGHNT and CDR2 is YENEEA. The CDR3 is made up of 16 amino acids. The CDR3 loop reads CASSLEGGAQPGELFF. Written as DNA, the CDR3 is TGTGCCAGCAGCTTAGAGGGGGGGGCCCAACCCGGGGAGCTGTTTTTT.

This chain joins TRBV9 and TRBJ2-3, with 13 bases aligning to TRBD2. The CDR3 is 16 residues long. Trimming at V came to 3 bases and at J to 3 bases, leaving 4 bases not matched to a gene. Germline CDR1 and CDR2: SGDLS and YYNGEE. The CDR3 protein is CASSAVGLAGTDTQYF. CDR3 DNA: TGTGCCAGCAGCGCGGTGGGACTAGCGGGAACAGATACGCAGTATTTT.

This chain joins TRBV9 and TRBJ2-1; 12 bases are a match to TRBD2. Germline trimming cut 4 bases from V and 9 bases from J; bases unmatched to any gene: 8. The CDR3 loop spans 15 amino acids. Germline V gene lookup returns CDR1 SGDLS and CDR2 YYNGEE. CDR3 DNA: TGTGCCAGCAGCCCTCGACTAGCGGGAGAGGGTGAGCAGTTCTTC. It specifies CASSPRLAGEGEQFF.

This chain joins TRBV4-1 and TRBJ2-5; 7 nucleotides agree with TRBD1. V was pared by 4 bases and J by 5 bases, with 13 bases of the junction left unmatched. The CDR3 length is 16 residues. Germline-derived CDR1 and CDR2 are MGHRA and YSYEKL. The CDR3 region is CASSRSSEGGRETQYF. Written as DNA, the CDR3 is TGCGCCAGCAGCCGTTCATCTGAAGGGGGCCGGGAGACCCAGTACTTC.